This is a list of T cell receptor beta chains from one sample in a study of T-cell reconstitution after alpha-beta-depleted transplantation in children. TCRdb ran MiXCR on the PCR reads and lists one entry per CDR3 protein. Of about a million distinct CDR3 sequences in the sample, less than 30% were seen once. Sequences were derived from PBMCs, mostly from graft donor cells, sampled 360 days after TCRalphabeta/CD19-depleted stem cell transplant. The receptors were sampled from a boy younger than two who had a stem cell transplant for SCID, so the T cells may come from the graft donor. CDR3s include the opening cysteine and the closing phenylalanine or tryptophan. D genes are given only for firm matches. Expanded clones get a size class; other rows say once, few or many, or leave the size out.

TRBD2,few,TRBV29-1,TRBJ2-5,TGCAGCGTGGTACCTCGACTAGCGTTGGCGACTAAAGAGACCCAGTACTTC,CSVVPRLALATKETQYF
TRBD1,NA,TRBV6-2/TRBV6-3,TRBJ2-5,TGTGCCAGCAGTTACGTTACCGGGACAGGGAAAAAGACCCAGTACTTC,CASSYVTGTGKKTQYF
NA,few,TRBV20-1,TRBJ2-5,TGCAGTGCTAGAGATGGCAGGGGTAAAGAGACCCAGTACTTC,CSARDGRGKETQYF
TRBD1,few,TRBV12-3/TRBV12-4,TRBJ1-5,TGTGCCAGCAGTTCCTGGGGACAGAATCAGCCCCAGCATTTT,CASSSWGQNQPQHF
NA,NA,TRBV12-3/TRBV12-4,TRBJ2-3,TGTGCCAGCAGCCTCCTTCGTGGGGCCGGCACAGATACGCAGTATTTT,CASSLLRGAGTDTQYF
NA,few,TRBV12-3/TRBV12-4,TRBJ2-7,TGTGCCAGCAGCCTAATGATGGGGGGCTACGAGCAGTACTTC,CASSLMMGGYEQYF
TRBD1,NA,TRBV2,TRBJ1-1,TGTGCCAGCAGGGAAAGACAGGGGGAGGGCACTGAAGCTTTCTTT,CASRERQGEGTEAFF
NA,few,TRBV28,TRBJ2-1,TGTGCCAGCAGTTTGGTGGCCCGTCTTGGCGATGAGCAGTTCTTC,CASSLVARLGDEQFF
TRBD2,NA,TRBV24-1,TRBJ2-1,TGTGCCACCAGTGATCGACTAGCGGGGGGGCCCGATGAGCAGTTCTTC,CATSDRLAGGPDEQFF
NA,many,TRBV5-1,TRBJ2-1,TGCGCCAGCAGCTTGGCCTTGGCGAATGAGCAGTTCTTC,CASSLALANEQFF
NA,few,TRBV5-5,TRBJ2-1,TGTGCCAGCAGTGTGGAGCGCGGTGAGCAGTTCTTC,CASSVERGEQFF
TRBD2,NA,TRBV3-1,TRBJ2-4,TGTGCCAGCAGCCAGAATAGCGGGGGGCCCATAGCCAAAAACATTCAGTACTTC,CASSQNSGGPIAKNIQYF
NA,few,TRBV12-3/TRBV12-4,TRBJ2-3,TGTGCCAGCAGTATCGAACCAAGCACAGATACGCAGTATTTT,CASSIEPSTDTQYF
NA,few,TRBV15,TRBJ1-3,TGTGCCACCAGCAGAGATGCAGGGAACGGAAACACCATATATTTT,CATSRDAGNGNTIYF
NA,many,TRBV20-1,TRBJ2-7,TGCAGTGCTAGTCCCTTCTCCTACGAGCAGTACTTC,CSASPFSYEQYF
NA,few,TRBV10-2,TRBJ2-3,TGCGCCAGCAGCTGGCCTAGCACAGATACGCAGTATTTT,CASSWPSTDTQYF
NA,few,TRBV7-3,TRBJ2-3,TGTGCCAGCAATTCGGGGGATACGCAGTATTTT,CASNSGDTQYF
TRBD2,NA,TRBV4-3,TRBJ2-5,TGCGCCAGCAGCCAAGATGGGGCTAGCGGGGTTGGGGAGACCCAGTACTTC,CASSQDGASGVGETQYF
NA,NA,TRBV20-1,TRBJ2-3,TGCAGTGTCCCGAAGCGGGCAAGCACAGATACGCAGTATTTT,CSVPKRASTDTQYF
NA,NA,TRBV4-2,TRBJ2-1,TGTGCCAGCAGCCTCCGGGTGTGGTGGGGGGTATCCTACAATGAGCAGTTCTTC,CASSLRVWWGVSYNEQFF
NA,NA,TRBV2,TRBJ2-3,TGTGCCAGCAGAGACGCAGGGCCAGATACGCAGTATTTT,CASRDAGPDTQYF
NA,many,TRBV29-1,TRBJ1-1,TGCAGCGTTGAGGGTGAGCAGGCAGAAGCTTTCTTT,CSVEGEQAEAFF
NA,few,TRBV7-2,TRBJ2-3,TGTGCCAGCAGCTTAGTACCGGGCAGGGGTACAGATACGCAGTATTTT,CASSLVPGRGTDTQYF
NA,few,TRBV12-3/TRBV12-4,TRBJ2-1,TGTGCCAGCAGTTTAACCCCGGGTGGGAGCTCCTACAATGAGCAGTTCTTC,CASSLTPGGSSYNEQFF
TRBD2,once,TRBV5-1,TRBJ2-1,TGCGCCAGCAGCTGGGAGGGTAATGAGCAGTTCTTC,CASSWEGNEQFF
TRBD1,NA,TRBV18,TRBJ2-3,TGTGCCAGCTCACCGTGGGGGACAGTCGCAGATACGCAGTATTTT,CASSPWGTVADTQYF
NA,few,TRBV6-1,TRBJ1-5,TGTGCCAGCAGTGAAGGTGGGGGGAGAGGGCAGCCCCAGCATTTT,CASSEGGGRGQPQHF
NA,NA,TRBV5-6,TRBJ2-4,TGTGCCAGCAGCCACCGGCCGACGGTGGTGAAAAACATTCAGTACTTC,CASSHRPTVVKNIQYF
TRBD1,NA,TRBV12-3/TRBV12-4,TRBJ2-7,TGTGCCAGCAGCCGAAGGACAGGCCCAGGGAACGAGCAGTACTTC,CASSRRTGPGNEQYF
TRBD1,few,TRBV28,TRBJ2-2,TGTGCCAGCAGTTTAAGCCGTGGGACAGGGGGTTTGAACACCGGGGAGCTGTTTTTT,CASSLSRGTGGLNTGELFF
NA,few,TRBV6-1,TRBJ2-3,TGTGCCAGCGGGAGTACGGGAATAGCTTTAGATACGCAGTATTTT,CASGSTGIALDTQYF
NA,NA,TRBV6-1,TRBJ2-3,TGTGCCAGCAAACTACTGACTCTCACAGATACGCAGTATTTT,CASKLLTLTDTQYF
NA,few,TRBV7-8,TRBJ2-7,TGTGCCAGCAGCTTACAGGGCTGGGACGAGCAGTACTTC,CASSLQGWDEQYF
NA,NA,TRBV19,TRBJ2-3,TGTGCCAGTACCTCCTCAGGGGGGGGTACAGATACGCAGTATTTT,CASTSSGGGTDTQYF
TRBD1,many,TRBV20-1,TRBJ2-5,TGCAGTGCGGGCCGGGACAGGGGACTACAAGAGACCCAGTACTTC,CSAGRDRGLQETQYF
NA,few,TRBV29-1,TRBJ2-5,TGCAGCGTTGGCCAGCTTAGAGAGACCCAGTACTTC,CSVGQLRETQYF
NA,NA,TRBV12-3/TRBV12-4,TRBJ2-6,TGTGCCAGCACAAATGGGGCCAACGTCCTGACTTTC,CASTNGANVLTF
NA,few,TRBV5-1,TRBJ1-1,TGCGCCAGCAGCTTGGGGGGGACCATGAACACTGAAGCTTTCTTT,CASSLGGTMNTEAFF
TRBD2,NA,TRBV27,TRBJ2-7,TGTGCCAGCAGTTGGGCTAGCGGGGATTACGAGCAGTACTTC,CASSWASGDYEQYF
TRBD2,NA,TRBV29-1,TRBJ2-5,TGCAGCACCTTAGCGGGAGCCTGGGGGGAGACCCAGTACTTC,CSTLAGAWGETQYF
TRBD2,NA,TRBV4-3,TRBJ2-5,TGCGCCAGCAGCCAAGACCTCCGGGGGGACCGAGAGACCCAGTACTTC,CASSQDLRGDRETQYF
TRBD2,NA,TRBV20-1,TRBJ2-5,TGCAGTACGACGGGGAGGGGTCAAGAGACCCAGTACTTC,CSTTGRGQETQYF
TRBD2,NA,TRBV7-9,TRBJ2-1,TGTGCCAGCAGCTTAATACTAGCGGGGGACAATGAGCAGTTCTTC,CASSLILAGDNEQFF
NA,NA,TRBV4-2,TRBJ1-1,TGTGCCAGCAGCCAAGAGGCGGGCGTCTGGAACACTGAAGCTTTCTTT,CASSQEAGVWNTEAFF
TRBD2,NA,TRBV2,TRBJ2-3,TGTGCCAGCAGTGACACCCTGATAAGCGGGGGGGCAACGCAGTATTTT,CASSDTLISGGATQYF
NA,NA,TRBV12-3/TRBV12-4,TRBJ2-6,TGTGCCAGCATAGGTGGGGCCAACGTCCTGACTTTC,CASIGGANVLTF
NA,few,TRBV5-1,TRBJ2-7,TGCGCCAGCAGCTCCGGGACCCCCGCCTACGAGCAGTACTTC,CASSSGTPAYEQYF
NA,NA,TRBV9,TRBJ2-7,TGTGCCAGCAGCGTACTCCCAGGTTTGCCCTACGAGCAGTACTTC,CASSVLPGLPYEQYF